This is a list of T cell receptor beta chains from one sample in a study of T cell repertoires in cytomegalovirus infection. TCRdb re-called the reads through MiXCR, storing one row per CDR3 protein. The table has roughly 760,000 distinct CDR3 sequences, 35% to 45% seen once; the top ten hold 2.5% to 3%. Specimen: PBMCs. Receptors originate from a human donor in good health (CMV status not recorded). Some clones in this sample may be carry-over from other donors' samples. CDR3s include the opening cysteine and the closing phenylalanine or tryptophan. D genes are given only for firm matches. Clone sizes are given selectively: once, few, many, or a class where the clone is expanded.

few,TRBV28,NA,TRBJ2-4,16,CASNPITGSKKNIQYF,TGTGCCAGCAACCCTATCACAGGGAGTAAGAAAAACATTCAGTACTTC
many,TRBV7-9,TRBD2,TRBJ2-5,12,CASSFPQGGAHF,TGTGCCAGCAGCTTCCCCCAGGGAGGGGCCCACTTC
many,TRBV5-1,TRBD1,TRBJ1-2,14,CASSLDRSNYGYTF,TGTGCCAGCAGCTTGGACAGGAGTAACTATGGCTACACCTTC
few,TRBV6-5,NA,TRBJ1-2,16,CASSQLGAAKNYGYTF,TGTGCCAGCAGTCAGCTCGGGGCAGCCAAGAACTATGGCTACACCTTC
NA,TRBV28,TRBD1,TRBJ1-5,16,CASSPDPRGRWQPQHF,TGTGCCAGCAGTCCGGACCCCAGGGGGCGGTGGCAGCCCCAGCATTTT
NA,TRBV28,TRBD1,TRBJ1-1,13,CASGGQGHTEAFF,TGTGCCAGCGGGGGACAGGGGCACACTGAAGCTTTCTTT
few,TRBV5-4,TRBD2,TRBJ2-3,15,CASSPGLARGDTQYF,TGTGCCAGCAGCCCCGGACTAGCTCGGGGGGATACGCAGTATTTT
once,TRBV27,NA,TRBJ1-5,16,CASSLRLAGSNQPQHF,TGTGCCAGCAGTTTAAGGCTCGCAGGGAGCAATCAGCCCCAGCATTTT
NA,TRBV28,NA,TRBJ2-7,14,CASSSVAVSYEQYF,TGTGCCAGCAGTTCGGTAGCGGTCTCCTACGAGCAGTACTTC
few,TRBV30,TRBD1,TRBJ1-1,12,CAWGTVNTEAFF,TGTGCCTGGGGGACAGTAAACACTGAAGCTTTCTTT
few,TRBV6-5,NA,TRBJ1-2,12,CASSPNRAGYTF,TGTGCCAGCAGCCCAAACAGGGCGGGCTACACCTTC
NA,TRBV20-1,NA,TRBJ2-2,13,CSLTGLGTGELFF,TGCAGCCTAACAGGGCTGGGGACCGGGGAGCTGTTTTTT
NA,TRBV11-2,TRBD1,TRBJ1-2,16,CASSPRGDRGNHGYTF,TGTGCCAGCAGCCCGCGGGGGGACAGGGGGAACCATGGCTACACCTTC
once,TRBV27,TRBD1,TRBJ1-2,14,CASSPRGLYYGYTF,TGTGCCAGCAGTCCCAGGGGGCTCTACTATGGCTACACCTTC
few,TRBV6-1,NA,TRBJ1-4,14,CASNARGANEKLFF,TGTGCCAGTAACGCCAGGGGAGCTAATGAAAAACTGTTTTTT
NA,TRBV27,NA,TRBJ1-2,18,CASSSYPDRSLIGVGYTF,TGTGCCAGCAGTTCCTACCCGGACAGAAGCCTCATCGGGGTTGGCTACACCTTC
NA,TRBV6-1,NA,TRBJ1-2,14,CASSYGGADYGYTF,TGTGCCAGCAGTTATGGGGGGGCAGACTATGGCTACACCTTC
few,TRBV19,NA,TRBJ1-5,15,CASSISMTGNQPQHF,TGTGCCAGTAGTATCTCCATGACGGGCAATCAGCCCCAGCATTTT
NA,TRBV28,NA,TRBJ2-7,13,CASSPLRGREQYF,TGTGCCAGCAGTCCCCTTCGGGGCCGCGAGCAGTACTTC
NA,TRBV28,TRBD1,TRBJ1-1,18,CASRQTRTGRPSNTEAFF,TGTGCCAGCAGACAGACCCGGACAGGGCGCCCCTCGAACACTGAAGCTTTCTTT
NA,TRBV19,NA,TRBJ2-7,10,CASGEDGEYF,TGTGCCAGTGGAGAGGACGGGGAGTACTTC
NA,TRBV27,TRBD1,TRBJ1-1,16,CASSGQGVEVGTEAFF,TGTGCCAGCAGCGGACAGGGCGTTGAGGTGGGCACTGAAGCTTTCTTT
NA,TRBV14,TRBD2,TRBJ2-1,16,CASSQVRRRGTSDLIF,TGTGCCAGCAGCCAAGTAAGAAGGCGGGGGACTAGCGACCTAATCTTC
NA,TRBV10-3,TRBD1,TRBJ2-1,17,CAISLGQGLSMRNEQFF,TGTGCCATCAGTCTAGGACAGGGATTAAGTATGAGGAATGAGCAGTTCTTC
many,TRBV7-9,NA,TRBJ1-4,15,CASSSGPSTNEKLFF,TGTGCCAGCAGCTCGGGGCCGTCAACTAATGAAAAACTGTTTTTT
NA,TRBV7-6,TRBD2,TRBJ2-2,16,CASSYRLAGETGELFF,TGTGCCAGCAGCTATCGACTAGCGGGGGAAACCGGGGAGCTGTTTTTT
few,TRBV11-2,TRBD2,TRBJ2-1,19,CASSPRGTSGGATYNEQFF,TGTGCCAGCAGCCCTCGCGGGACTAGCGGGGGGGCCACCTACAATGAGCAGTTCTTC
few,TRBV12-3/TRBV12-4,TRBD1,TRBJ1-4,14,CASSLSQGGEKLFF,TGTGCCAGCAGTTTAAGTCAGGGGGGCGAAAAACTGTTTTTT
few,TRBV28,TRBD2,TRBJ2-1,15,CASSFSGGPNNEQFF,TGTGCCAGCAGTTTTAGCGGGGGGCCCAACAATGAGCAGTTCTTC
few,TRBV28,NA,TRBJ2-4,16,CASSLFLADSGDIQYF,TGTGCCAGCAGTTTATTTCTAGCCGACTCAGGCGACATTCAGTACTTC
few,TRBV7-2,TRBD2,TRBJ2-7,14,CASSLGGRAGEQYF,TGTGCCAGCAGCTTAGGCGGGAGGGCGGGAGAGCAGTACTTC
few,TRBV28,NA,TRBJ1-3,15,CASSTGTYSGNTIYF,TGTGCCAGCAGTACGGGCACCTACTCTGGAAACACCATATATTTT
once,TRBV15,NA,TRBJ2-2,15,CATSRVAQGHRELFF,TGTGCCACCAGCAGAGTCGCCCAGGGGCACCGGGAGCTGTTTTTT
NA,TRBV7-8,NA,TRBJ1-4,15,CASSLDQGSNEKLFF,TGTGCCAGCAGCTTAGATCAAGGGTCTAATGAAAAACTGTTTTTT
NA,TRBV4-2,NA,TRBJ2-7,15,CASSSSTGRTYEQYF,TGTGCCAGCAGCTCCTCGACAGGTAGAACCTACGAGCAGTACTTC
once,TRBV19,NA,TRBJ1-5,14,CASSSPVLTQPQHF,TGTGCCAGTAGTTCTCCAGTTCTCACTCAGCCCCAGCATTTT
NA,TRBV29-1,NA,TRBJ2-2,13,CSVGTFGLGELFF,TGCAGCGTGGGGACCTTCGGGTTGGGGGAGCTGTTTTTT
NA,TRBV5-6,NA,TRBJ2-5,13,CASSTRASLNLYF,TGTGCCAGCAGCACGAGGGCTAGCTTAAATCTTTACTTC
NA,TRBV4-1,NA,TRBJ2-1,15,CASSSLGSQRNEQFF,TGCGCCAGCAGCTCCTTGGGATCACAGCGTAATGAGCAGTTCTTC
NA,TRBV4-1,NA,TRBJ1-2,12,CASTQSGYGYTF,TGCGCCAGCACCCAGTCAGGGTATGGCTACACCTTC
many,TRBV7-2,TRBD2,TRBJ2-3,17,CASSSTSGRAGADTQYF,TGTGCCAGCAGCTCAACTAGCGGGAGGGCCGGGGCAGATACGCAGTATTTT
few,TRBV15,NA,TRBJ2-3,14,CATSRVPRADTQYF,TGTGCCACCAGCAGAGTCCCCCGAGCAGATACGCAGTATTTT
many,TRBV7-9,TRBD1,TRBJ1-4,15,CASSETTGTREKLFF,TGTGCCAGCAGCGAAACGACAGGGACCAGGGAAAAACTGTTTTTT
few,TRBV7-9,NA,TRBJ1-2,16,CASSATQLGGRYGYTF,TGTGCCAGCAGCGCGACCCAGCTGGGGGGGCGCTATGGCTACACCTTC
NA,TRBV7-2,NA,TRBJ1-1,15,CASSLVRTANTEAFF,TGTGCCAGCAGCTTAGTACGGACGGCGAACACTGAAGCTTTCTTT
NA,TRBV5-4,NA,TRBJ2-5,16,CASSRGVGLDGKTQYF,TGTGCCAGCAGCCGGGGCGTTGGACTCGACGGGAAGACCCAGTACTTC
few,TRBV24-1,TRBD1,TRBJ1-5,14,CATSDRDRLQPQHF,TGTGCCACCAGTGATAGGGACAGGTTGCAGCCCCAGCATTTT
NA,TRBV28,NA,TRBJ1-1,14,CASSLRVITTEAFF,TGTGCCAGCAGTTTAAGGGTGATAACCACTGAAGCTTTCTTT
NA,TRBV27,TRBD2,TRBJ2-3,14,CASNRAGNTDTQYF,TGTGCCAGCAATAGAGCGGGGAACACAGATACGCAGTATTTT
NA,TRBV5-6,TRBD1,TRBJ1-1,14,CASNYAGGLVNAFF,TGTGCCAGCAACTACGCAGGGGGCTTGGTGAACGCTTTCTTT
NA,TRBV10-2,TRBD1,TRBJ2-3,13,CASSERGPDTQYF,TGCGCCAGCAGTGAGAGGGGGCCGGATACGCAGTATTTT
NA,TRBV7-8,TRBD2,TRBJ2-7,14,CASSLGRVWDEQYF,TGTGCCAGCAGCCTGGGGAGGGTGTGGGACGAGCAGTACTTC
many,TRBV11-1,NA,TRBJ2-7,12,CASSATDYEQYF,TGTGCCAGCAGCGCAACCGACTACGAGCAGTACTTC